What follows is one T cell receptor beta chain and its context. Its antigen is undetermined. These data come from a study of T cells after yellow fever vaccination. Overall study: For low cell numbers, libraries were made with SMART-Seq v4 Ultra Low Input. General study findings and limits: At 95% to 98% for CD4 and about 88% for CD8, most primary-vaccination clones showed up again after the booster. Sorted repertoires could include abundant contaminating clonotypes from bulk cells.

The V gene's germline CDR1 is MNHNS and CDR2 SASEGT. Trimming at V came to 7 bases and at J to 1 base, leaving 9 bases not matched to a gene. The CDR3 consists of 16 residues. Via MiXCR, TCRdb re-called the 5' RACE reads, giving one row per CDR3 protein. The repertoire has fewer than 650,000 distinct CDR3 sequences, 21% of them found once; the top ten carry roughly 16%. The chain combines TRBV6-1 with TRBJ2-3, with 9 bases matching TRBD2. The starting material was PBMCs, obtained roughly 20 days after the first yellow fever vaccination. This clonotype was obtained from a man between 18 and 35 years old who received the YFV17D yellow fever vaccine. The DNA of the CDR3 is TGTGCCAGCACCTTAAGGGCTAGCGGGGGCACAGATACGCAGTATTTT. It codes for CASTLRASGGTDTQYF.